This T cell receptor beta chain was obtained from a study of molecular identifiers for immune sequencing clone quantification (dated by TCRdb to 2017 to 2018). A note on the overall study: For a replicate experiment, RNA from roughly 20,000 or 100,000 naive CD8 T cells was divided into five aliquots, of which four were sequenced. The study was a methods study using CD8 T cells to benchmark molecular-identifier clustering-based TCR repertoire sequencing (MIDCIRS) and TCR RNA copy counting. What the research found in general, with its limitations: The naive libraries included spiked-in Jurkat TCR RNA (roughly eleven copies' worth), and this Jurkat TCR RNA is not part of the donor repertoire. Spiked-in Jurkat TCR RNA equivalent to a single cell was reported to be detectable even among 750,000 to 1,000,000 naive CD8 T cells. Modeling gave about three recovered TCR RNA copies per cell versus about ten by digital PCR, implying approximately 30% capture efficiency. In CMV-specific effector cells, clones with more than 20 RNA copies accounted for over 99% of molecules, whereas in naive cells such clones accounted for under 1%. Identical TCR molecules sharing a barcode could cause highly expanded clone sizes to be underestimated. When barcode sub-clustering was omitted, TCR diversity was inflated by chimeric consensus sequences, with chimeras reaching as high as 47%.

Libraries of naive CD8 T cells were generated from about 21,000 to 970,000 sorted cells, with 10%, 30% or 50% of the purified RNA used. On a BD FACSAria II, naive CD8 T cells were FACS-sorted as CD8+CD4-CCR7+CD45RA+ and collected into RLT Plus buffer. Detection sensitivity was tested by spiking Jurkat RNA equal to around 11 TCR copies' worth into samples containing roughly 19,000-1,100,000 naive CD8 T cells. Enrichment of CD8 T cells was performed with RosetteSep CD8+ T Cell Enrichment Cocktail and Ficoll-Paque, after which ACK red cell lysis was carried out. Reading from cysteine to phenylalanine, the CDR3 counts 15 amino acids. The entry retains the CDR3 DNA only, 45 bases that are in frame from base 1. CDR1 and CDR2, per the germline V gene, are MGHRA and YSYEKL. V and J lose 0 bases and 3 bases, and a span of 12 bases separates them. The library was produced with PCR. Sequencing instrument: Illumina HiSeq 4000. Bulk TCR libraries were made following a previously described method, with the TCR primers given in Table S5. Purification of total RNA was performed with the Qiagen AllPrep DNA/RNA kit. Before analysis, reads from multiple sequencing runs of the same library were pooled. Concerning the study's data processing: Only reads with exact TCR constant sequence were kept, trimmed to 150 nt, and grouped by their 12-nt molecular barcodes. Reads within each barcode group were sub-clustered using a 15% Levenshtein threshold, and quality-weighted consensus sequences were constructed for each RNA molecule. Non-functional sequences were discarded, and so were lower-count sequences lying one edit away from another sequence. Based on fitting two negative binomial distributions, any barcode sub-cluster with under 20% of the maximum read count was discarded. Clones were called with MiXCR by TCRdb after fastp trimmed the public reads at Q25, and only in-frame beta chains were retained. Here each entry gathers all rows of one CDR3 protein and keeps the most common genes and DNA. TCRdb, not the authors, supplied the V and J calls. For this sample the table gives about 640,000 distinct CDR3 sequences, of which 20% were detected only once. The ten largest make up 0.85% to 0.9% of the sample.

This clonotype appeared a few times. The antigen it recognizes is unknown. Qualities for individual bases were not recorded, and no much larger clone is one base off. This TCR came from a human donor in good health. Some libraries in this study had Jurkat cell RNA spiked in. Source material: naive CD8+ T cells from blood, with Jurkat cell RNA spiked in. Per the publication, the cell subset or site label means: FACS-sorted CD8+CD4-CCR7+CD45RA+ naive T cells. The rearranged segments are TRBV4-1 and TRBJ2-7; a tentative D call is TRBD2 (6 bases match). The nucleotides read TGCGCCAGCAGCCAAGAACGGCTAGCGATCTACGAGCAGTACTTC. Translated, this is CASSQERLAIYEQYF.